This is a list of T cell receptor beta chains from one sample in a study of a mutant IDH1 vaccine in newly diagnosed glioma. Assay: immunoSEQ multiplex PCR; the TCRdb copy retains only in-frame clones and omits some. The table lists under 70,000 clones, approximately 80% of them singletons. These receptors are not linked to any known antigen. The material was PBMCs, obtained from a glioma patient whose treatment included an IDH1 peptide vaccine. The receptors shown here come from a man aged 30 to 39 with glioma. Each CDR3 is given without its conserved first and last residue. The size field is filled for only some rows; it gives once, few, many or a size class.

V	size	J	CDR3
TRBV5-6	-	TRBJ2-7	ASSLVEQGGEQY
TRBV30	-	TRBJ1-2	AWSFSGGYT
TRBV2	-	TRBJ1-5	ASRPDSSNQPQH
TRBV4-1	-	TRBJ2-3	ASSQVPGLAGTDTQY
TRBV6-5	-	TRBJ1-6	ASSNANRNSPLH
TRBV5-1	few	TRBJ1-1	ASSGTGGGNTEAF
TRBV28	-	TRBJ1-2	ASSLLAGGGIYGYT
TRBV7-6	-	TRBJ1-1	ASGAGGNTEAF
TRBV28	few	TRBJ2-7	ASSFSSGGAGTYEQY
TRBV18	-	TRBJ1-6	ASSPTGGGSYNSPLH
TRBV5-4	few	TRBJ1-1	ASSLRGSAEAF
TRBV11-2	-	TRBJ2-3	ASSLDRPDTQY
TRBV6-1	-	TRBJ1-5	ASRSDSYGPQH
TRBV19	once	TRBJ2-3	ASSISAAGGLMDTQY
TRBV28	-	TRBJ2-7	ASSPRGPPYEQY
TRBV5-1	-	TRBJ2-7	ASSPGTNSYEQY
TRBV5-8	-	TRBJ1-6	ASSVNRDSPLH
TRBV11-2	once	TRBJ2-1	ASSLGGPQNEQF
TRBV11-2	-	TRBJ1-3	ASSPGRVSGNTIY
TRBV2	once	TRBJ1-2	ASRGQGNYGYT
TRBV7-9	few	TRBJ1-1	ASTSGVNTEAF
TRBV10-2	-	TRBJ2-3	ASSESGRGRTDTQY
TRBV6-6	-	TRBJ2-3	ASRNGGTSTDTQY
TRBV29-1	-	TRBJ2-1	SVEDLREQF
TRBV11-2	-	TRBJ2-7	ASSLGSHSAYYEQY
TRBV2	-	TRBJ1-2	ASSEVGGSYGYT
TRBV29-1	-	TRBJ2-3	SVVGGRTDTQY